A single sample is the source of the 22 T cell receptor beta chains below, sequenced in a study of cytomegalovirus exposure and HLA in healthy donors. PCR employed 60 Vbeta and 13 Jbeta primers. Produced via immunoSEQ multiplex PCR; TCRdb's table is partial and in-frame only. This sample has tens of thousands of clones, with about 73% found just once. Sequenced sample: PBMCs. All receptors derive from a woman between 35 and 50 years old in good health and CMV-seropositive.

This chain links TRBV25-1 with TRBJ2-7, with 10 positions matching TRBD1. The ends lost 3 bases at V and 2 bases at J; junction bases unmatched: 4. Germline V gene lookup returns CDR1 MGHDK and CDR2 SYGVNS. CDR3 size: 15 residues. This CDR3 reads CASSDPGTGAYEQYF. Here the CDR3 DNA reads TGTGCCAGCAGTGACCCCGGGACAGGGGCCTACGAGCAGTACTTC.

The chain carries TRBV5-1 and TRBJ2-7, with 8 bases fitting TRBD2. CDR1 is SGHRS and CDR2 is YFSETQ in the germline V gene. The CDR3 length is 16 residues. Losses at the gene ends were 3 bases for V and 10 bases for J; bases not matched to a gene: 18. The CDR3 DNA reads as TGCGCCAGCAGCTCGGAACGGGAGGGCCCGCTGAGAGCACAGTACTTC. This codes for CASSSEREGPLRAQYF.

This clone was detected a few times. The chain combines TRBV6-5 with TRBJ1-6; the D is unclear. The CDR3 sequence is 16 residues long. Germline CDR1 is MNHEY and CDR2 is SVGAGI. V lost 2 bases, J lost 4 bases, and 12 bases lay in between. The CDR3 loop is CASSYGRRPYNSPLHF. DNA of the CDR3: TGTGCCAGCAGTTACGGCAGGCGCCCGTATAATTCACCCCTCCACTTT.

CDR3 protein: CASRRTGQGGTAGELFF. The CDR3 DNA sequence: TGTGCCAGCAGAAGGACCGGACAGGGGGGGACTGCCGGGGAGCTGTTTTTT. The V call is TRBV5-8, the J call TRBJ2-2; 10 positions match TRBD1. CDR1 is SGHTS, CDR2 YDEGEE, per germline. This CDR3 spans 17 amino acids. V lost 5 bases, J lost 6 bases, and 13 bases stayed unmatched.

The sample holds one count of this clone. The genes are TRBV5-1 and TRBJ2-2, with D uncertain. From germline, CDR1 is SGHRS and CDR2 YFSETQ. Deletions cut 3 bases from V and 3 bases from J, with 9 bases between. The CDR3 totals 14 residues. CDR3 protein: CASSYVSDTGELFF. The DNA of the CDR3 is TGCGCCAGCAGCTACGTTAGTGACACCGGGGAGCTGTTTTTT.

The chain has TRBV6-5 and TRBJ2-2; 10 bases match TRBD2. With 8 bases clipped from V and 2 bases from J, the junction kept 5 bases outside the gene matches. Germline V gene sequence: CDR1 MNHEY, CDR2 SVGAGI. The CDR3 runs 15 residues. In DNA, the CDR3 is TGTGCCAGCTCAACTAGCGGGGACAACACCGGGGAGCTGTTTTTT. Translation gives CASSTSGDNTGELFF.

The chain recombines TRBV2 with TRBJ1-2; 7 bases map to TRBD1. The CDR3 spans 14 residues. Germline V gene sequence: CDR1 SNHLY, CDR2 FYNNEI. Losses at the gene ends were 1 base for V and 7 bases for J; bases not matched to a gene: 6. In nucleotides, the CDR3 is TGTGCCAGCAGTGAAGGGACCCCAGGGGGTGGCTACACCTTC. Protein product: CASSEGTPGGGYTF.

This CDR3 reads CASSLNRGSSYEQYF. As DNA, the CDR3 is TGTGCCAGCAGCTTAAACCGGGGTAGCTCCTACGAGCAGTACTTC. The chain links TRBV7-8 to TRBJ2-5; perhaps TRBD2 as D (5 bases). The end of the DNA is better explained by TRBJ2-7, so the J call may be wrong. The CDR3 has 15 residues. CDR1 is SGHVS and CDR2 is FQNEAQ in the germline V gene.

This rearrangement joins TRBV27 to TRBJ1-4, with D perhaps TRBD1 (5 bases). The V and J ends lost 9 bases and 8 bases respectively, with 16 bases between them. The CDR3 runs to 13 residues. CDR1 MNHEY and CDR2 SMNVEV come from the germline V gene (reference sequence). The CDR3 sequence: CASAGPGGEKLFF. CDR3 DNA: TGTGCCAGTGCAGGACCGGGGGGAGAAAAACTGTTTTTT.

This clone was recorded once. The CDR3 reads CASSFPGLAETQYF. Written as DNA, the CDR3 is TGCGCCAGCAGCTTCCCGGGACTAGCGGAGACCCAGTACTTC. The chain couples TRBV5-1 to TRBJ2-5, with 10 nucleotides matching TRBD2. The CDR3 spans 14 residues. The V gene's germline CDR1 is SGHRS and CDR2 YFSETQ. V shed 2 bases and J 5 bases; nucleotides not matched to a gene: 3.

The chain couples TRBV7-2 to TRBJ2-7; D is perhaps TRBD2 (5 bases). The V end lost 10 bases, the J end lost 2 bases, and 9 bases lay between the germline ends. This CDR3 has 11 residues. The germline gives CDR1 SGHTA, CDR2 FQGNSA. The CDR3 reads CATTGAYEQYF. CDR3 nucleotide sequence: TGTGCCACCACCGGGGCCTACGAGCAGTACTTC.

The rearrangement links TRBV5-4 to TRBJ2-7; possible D gene TRBD1, 6 bases. This CDR3 contains 13 residues. Germline loops: CDR1 SGHNT, CDR2 YYREEE (reference sequence). Trimming left V 4 bases short and J 3 bases short, with 11 bases between. The CDR3 region is CASSPKTGYEQYF. The DNA for the CDR3 is TGTGCCAGCAGCCCAAAGACAGGCTACGAGCAGTACTTC.

The rearrangement uses TRBV9 and TRBJ2-1, with TRBD2 matching 13 bases. Trimming took 4 bases from V and 9 from J; bases not matched to a gene: 7. Germline-derived CDR1 and CDR2 are SGDLS and YYNGEE. The CDR3 totals 15 residues. This chain's CDR3 is CASSSRLAGGGEQFF. The CDR3 DNA is TGTGCCAGCAGCTCCCGACTAGCGGGAGGAGGTGAGCAGTTCTTC.

V gene TRBV5-1 combines with J gene TRBJ2-1; D not resolved. Trimming took off 0 bases at V and 7 bases at J, with 11 bases between the two ends. Germline CDR1 SGHRS, CDR2 YFSETQ. The CDR3 contains 14 residues. CDR3 sequence (DNA): TGCGCCAGCAGCTTGGCCCCGGGTATAAATGAGCAGTTCTTC. Translated: CASSLAPGINEQFF.

CDR3 in amino acids: CASTPGAGELFF. CDR3 in DNA: TGTGCCAGCACCCCCGGGGCCGGGGAGCTGTTTTTT. The gene calls are TRBV6-5 and TRBJ2-2; D may be TRBD2 (5 bases). CDR1 and CDR2 from the germline V gene are MNHEY and SVGAGI. The CDR3 runs 12 residues. Trimming cost V 7 bases and J 6 bases, with 9 bases left between them.

V gene TRBV19 combines with J gene TRBJ2-5; D may be TRBD2 (6 bases). Trimming removed 6 bases at V and 4 bases at J, with 15 bases between. The germline gives CDR1 LNHDA, CDR2 SQIVND (reference sequence). CDR3 length equals 14 residues. In DNA form, the CDR3 reads TGTGCCAGTAGCGTGAGGAGAGCGGGAGAGACCCAGTACTTC. This gives the protein CASSVRRAGETQYF.

CDR3 residues: CASRKRASGYEQYF. In nucleotides, the CDR3 is TGTGCCAGCAGGAAGAGGGCGTCTGGTTACGAGCAGTACTTC. J is TRBJ2-7 and V is TRBV28; the D gene is possibly TRBD2 (5 bases). Germline CDR1 MDHEN, CDR2 SYDVKM. The CDR3 is 14 residues long. Trimming removed 6 bases at V and 4 bases at J, with 16 bases between.

This chain connects TRBV11-3 to TRBJ1-2; D unclear. Germline CDR1 is SGHNT and CDR2 is YENEEA. The CDR3 runs 14 residues. V shed 1 base and J shed 1 base, with 7 bases lying between them. CDR3 DNA: TGTGCCAGCAGCTTAGGGTCGGGTAACTATGGCTACACCTTC. Its protein is CASSLGSGNYGYTF.

CDR3 in amino acids: CASSFAQAPYEQYF. CDR3 nucleotides: TGTGCCAGCAGCTTCGCACAGGCCCCATACGAGCAGTACTTC. The chain is built from TRBV11-3 and TRBJ2-7; D might be TRBD1 (5 bases). The length of the CDR3 is 14 residues. In germline, CDR1 is SGHNT, CDR2 YENEEA. The V gene lost 3 bases and the J gene lost 4 bases, with 13 bases spanning the gap.

J is TRBJ2-1 and V is TRBV7-2; TRBD2 aligns across 8 bases. The trim removed 1 base at V and 6 bases at J, leaving 2 bases unmatched. This CDR3 has 14 amino acids. Germline V CDR1 and CDR2: SGHTA, FQGNSA. CDR3 residues: CASSLVREVNEQFF. DNA for the CDR3: TGTGCCAGCAGCTTAGTGCGGGAGGTCAATGAGCAGTTCTTC.

The chain carries TRBV11-3 and TRBJ1-1; possible D gene TRBD1, 5 bases. V was shortened by 6 bases and J by 3 bases, with 14 bases between the two germline ends. The germline V gene encodes CDR1 SGHNT and CDR2 YENEEA. The CDR3 has 14 residues. In nucleotides, the CDR3 is TGTGCCAGCAGTGACGGGGGGGTGGACACTGAAGCTTTCTTT. It is translated as CASSDGGVDTEAFF.

The rearrangement joins TRBV10-1 to TRBJ1-2; D not certain. Germline CDR1 reads WNHNN; CDR2 reads SYGVQD (reference sequence). V lost 7 bases, J lost 3 bases, and 21 bases lay in between. There are 16 residues in the CDR3. The CDR3, as DNA: TGCGCCAGCACCATTAAAGAGGAGGCGGAATACTATGGCTACACCTTC. It codes for CASTIKEEAEYYGYTF.